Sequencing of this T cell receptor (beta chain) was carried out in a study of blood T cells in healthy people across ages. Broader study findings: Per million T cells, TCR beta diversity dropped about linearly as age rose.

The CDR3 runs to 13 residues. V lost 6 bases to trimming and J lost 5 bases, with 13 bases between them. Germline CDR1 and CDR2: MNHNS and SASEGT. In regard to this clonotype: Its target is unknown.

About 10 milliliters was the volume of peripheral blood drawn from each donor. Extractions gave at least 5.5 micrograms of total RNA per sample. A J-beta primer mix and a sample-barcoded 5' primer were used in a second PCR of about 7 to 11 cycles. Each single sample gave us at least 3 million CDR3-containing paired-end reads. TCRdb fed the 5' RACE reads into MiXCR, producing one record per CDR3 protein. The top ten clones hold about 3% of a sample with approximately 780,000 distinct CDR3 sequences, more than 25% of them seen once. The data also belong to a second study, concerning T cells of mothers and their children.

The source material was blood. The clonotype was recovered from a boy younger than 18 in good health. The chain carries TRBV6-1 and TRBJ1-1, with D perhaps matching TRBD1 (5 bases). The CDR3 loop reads CASRRGAGTEAFF. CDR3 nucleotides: TGTGCCAGCAGACGAGGGGCTGGGACTGAAGCTTTCTTT.